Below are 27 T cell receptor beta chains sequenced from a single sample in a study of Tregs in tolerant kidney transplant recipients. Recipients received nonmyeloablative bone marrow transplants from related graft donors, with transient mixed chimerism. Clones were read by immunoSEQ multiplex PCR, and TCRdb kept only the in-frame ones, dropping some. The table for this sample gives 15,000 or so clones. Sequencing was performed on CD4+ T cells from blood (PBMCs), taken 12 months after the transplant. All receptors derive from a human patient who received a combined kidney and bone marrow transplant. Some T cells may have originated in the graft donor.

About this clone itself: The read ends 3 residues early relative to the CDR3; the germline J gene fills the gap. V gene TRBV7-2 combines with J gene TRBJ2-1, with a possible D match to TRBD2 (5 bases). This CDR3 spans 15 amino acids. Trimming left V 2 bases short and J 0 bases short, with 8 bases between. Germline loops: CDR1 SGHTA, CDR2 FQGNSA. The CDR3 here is CASSLQRSSYNEQFF. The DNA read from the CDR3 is TGTGCCAGCAGCTTACAGCGGAGCTCCTACAATGAG.

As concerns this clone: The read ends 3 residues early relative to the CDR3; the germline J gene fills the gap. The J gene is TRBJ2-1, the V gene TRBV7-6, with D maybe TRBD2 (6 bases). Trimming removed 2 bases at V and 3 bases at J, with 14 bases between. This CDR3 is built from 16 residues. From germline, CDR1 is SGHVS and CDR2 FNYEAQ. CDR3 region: CASSLRGHGGYNEQFF. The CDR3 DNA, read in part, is TGTGCCAGCAGCTTAAGAGGACACGGGGGCTACAATGAG.

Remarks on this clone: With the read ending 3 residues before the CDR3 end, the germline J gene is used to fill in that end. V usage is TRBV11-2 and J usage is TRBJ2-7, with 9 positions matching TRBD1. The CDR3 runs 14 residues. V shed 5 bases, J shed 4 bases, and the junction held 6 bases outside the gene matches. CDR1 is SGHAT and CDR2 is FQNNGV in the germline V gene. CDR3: CASSPDRGGYEQYF. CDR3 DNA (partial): TGTGCCAGCAGCCCGGACAGGGGAGGGTACGAG. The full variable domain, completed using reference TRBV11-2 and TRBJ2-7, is EAGVAQSPRYKIIEKRQSVAFWCNPISGHATLYWYQQILGQGPKLLIQFQNNGVVDDSQLPKDRFSAERLKGVDSTLKIQPAKLEDSAVYLCASSPDRGGYEQYFGPGTRLTVT.

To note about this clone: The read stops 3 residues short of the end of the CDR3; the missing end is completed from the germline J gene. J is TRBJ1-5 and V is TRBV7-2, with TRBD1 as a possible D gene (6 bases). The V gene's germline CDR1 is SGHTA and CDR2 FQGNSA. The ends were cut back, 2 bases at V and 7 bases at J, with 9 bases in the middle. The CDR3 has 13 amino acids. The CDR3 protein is CASSLRGGQPQHF. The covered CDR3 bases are TGTGCCAGCAGCTTAAGGGGGGGGCAGCCC.

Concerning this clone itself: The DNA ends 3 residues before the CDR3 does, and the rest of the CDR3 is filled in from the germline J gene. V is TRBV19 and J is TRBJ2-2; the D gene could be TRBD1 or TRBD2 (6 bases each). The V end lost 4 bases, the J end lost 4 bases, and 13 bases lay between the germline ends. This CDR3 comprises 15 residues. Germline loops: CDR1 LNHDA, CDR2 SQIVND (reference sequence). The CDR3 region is CASSKGGGGTGELFF. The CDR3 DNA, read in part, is TGTGCCAGTAGTAAAGGGGGAGGTGGCACCGGGGAG.

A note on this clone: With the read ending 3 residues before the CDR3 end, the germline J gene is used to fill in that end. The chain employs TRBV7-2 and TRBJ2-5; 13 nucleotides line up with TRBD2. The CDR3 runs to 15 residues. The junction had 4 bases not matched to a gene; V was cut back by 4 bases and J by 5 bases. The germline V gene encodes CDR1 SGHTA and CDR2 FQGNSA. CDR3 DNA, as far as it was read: TGTGCCAGCAGCTCACTAGCGGGAGGGCCGGAGACC. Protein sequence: CASSSLAGGPET. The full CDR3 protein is CASSSLAGGPETQYF.

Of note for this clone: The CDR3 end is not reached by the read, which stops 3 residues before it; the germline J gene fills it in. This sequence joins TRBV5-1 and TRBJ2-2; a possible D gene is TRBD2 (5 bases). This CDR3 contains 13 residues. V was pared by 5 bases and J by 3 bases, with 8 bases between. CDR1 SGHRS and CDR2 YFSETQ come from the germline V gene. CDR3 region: CASRPGDTGELFF. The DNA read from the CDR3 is TGCGCCAGCAGACCCGGGGACACCGGGGAG.

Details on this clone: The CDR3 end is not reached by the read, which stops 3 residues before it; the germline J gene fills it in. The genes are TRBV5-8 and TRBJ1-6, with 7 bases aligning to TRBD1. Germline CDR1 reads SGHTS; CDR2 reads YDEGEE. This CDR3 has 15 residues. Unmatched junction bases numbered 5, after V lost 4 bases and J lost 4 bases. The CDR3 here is CASSPQGQYNSPLHF. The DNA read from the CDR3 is TGTGCCAGCAGCCCCCAGGGACAGTATAATTCACCC.

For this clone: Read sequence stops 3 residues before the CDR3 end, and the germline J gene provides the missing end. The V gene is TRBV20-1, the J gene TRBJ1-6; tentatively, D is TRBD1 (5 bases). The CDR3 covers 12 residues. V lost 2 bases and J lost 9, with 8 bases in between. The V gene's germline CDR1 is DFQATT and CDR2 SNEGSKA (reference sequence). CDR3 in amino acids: CSARQGSSPLHF. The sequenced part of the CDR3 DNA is TGCAGTGCTAGACAGGGTTCTTCACCC.

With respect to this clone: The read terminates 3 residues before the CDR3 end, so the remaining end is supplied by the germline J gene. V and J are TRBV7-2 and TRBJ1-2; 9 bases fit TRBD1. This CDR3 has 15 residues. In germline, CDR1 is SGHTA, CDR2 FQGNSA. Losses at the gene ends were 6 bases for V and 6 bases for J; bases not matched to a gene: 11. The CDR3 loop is CASRRSQGAGDGYTF. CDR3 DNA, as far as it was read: TGTGCCAGCAGGCGGTCACAGGGGGCGGGCGATGGC.

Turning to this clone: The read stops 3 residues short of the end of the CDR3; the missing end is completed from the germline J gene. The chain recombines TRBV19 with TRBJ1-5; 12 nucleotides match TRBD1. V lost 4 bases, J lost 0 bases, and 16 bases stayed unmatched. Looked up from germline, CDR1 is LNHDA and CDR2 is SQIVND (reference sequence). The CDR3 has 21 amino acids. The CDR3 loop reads CASSTNTPGQGAGYSNQPQHF. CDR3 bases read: TGTGCCAGTAGTACGAATACACCGGGACAGGGGGCGGGATATAGCAATCAGCCC. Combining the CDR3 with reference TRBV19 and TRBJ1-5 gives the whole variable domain DGGITQSPKYLFRKEGQNVTLSCEQNLNHDAMYWYRQDPGQGLRLIYYSQIVNDFQKGDIAEGYSVSREKKESFPLTVTSAQKNPTAFYLCASSTNTPGQGAGYSNQPQHFGDGTRLSIL.

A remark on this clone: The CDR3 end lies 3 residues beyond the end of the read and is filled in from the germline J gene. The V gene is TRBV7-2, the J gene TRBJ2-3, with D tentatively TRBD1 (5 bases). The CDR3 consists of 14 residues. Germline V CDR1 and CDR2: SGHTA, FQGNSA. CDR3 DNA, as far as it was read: TGTGCCAGCAGTCGGCAGGGTAGGGCAGGGACG. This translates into CASSRQGRAGT. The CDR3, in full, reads CASSRQGRAGTQYF.

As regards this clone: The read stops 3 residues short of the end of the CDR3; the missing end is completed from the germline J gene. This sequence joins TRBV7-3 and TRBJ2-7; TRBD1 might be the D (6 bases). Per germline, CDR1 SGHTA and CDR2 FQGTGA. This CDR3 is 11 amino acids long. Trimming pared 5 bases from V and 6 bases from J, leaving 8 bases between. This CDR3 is CASSQQGEQYF. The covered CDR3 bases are TGTGCCAGCAGCCAACAGGGCGAG.

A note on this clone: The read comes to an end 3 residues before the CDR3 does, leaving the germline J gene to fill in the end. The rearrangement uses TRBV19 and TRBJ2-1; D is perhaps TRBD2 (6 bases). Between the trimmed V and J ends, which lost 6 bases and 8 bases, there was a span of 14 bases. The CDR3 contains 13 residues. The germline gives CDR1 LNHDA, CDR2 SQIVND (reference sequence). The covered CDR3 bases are TGTGCCAGTAGGGTGAATAGCGGCTATGAG. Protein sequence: CASRVNSGYE. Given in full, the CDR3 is CASRVNSGYEQFF.

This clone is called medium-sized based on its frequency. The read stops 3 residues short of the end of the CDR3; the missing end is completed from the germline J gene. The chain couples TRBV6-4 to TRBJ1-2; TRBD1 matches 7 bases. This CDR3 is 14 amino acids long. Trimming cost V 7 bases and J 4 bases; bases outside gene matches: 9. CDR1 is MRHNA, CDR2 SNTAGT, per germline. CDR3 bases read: TGTGCCAGCAATCCTGGGGGACAGCCCTATGGC. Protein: CASNPGGQPYG. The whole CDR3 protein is CASNPGGQPYGYTF.

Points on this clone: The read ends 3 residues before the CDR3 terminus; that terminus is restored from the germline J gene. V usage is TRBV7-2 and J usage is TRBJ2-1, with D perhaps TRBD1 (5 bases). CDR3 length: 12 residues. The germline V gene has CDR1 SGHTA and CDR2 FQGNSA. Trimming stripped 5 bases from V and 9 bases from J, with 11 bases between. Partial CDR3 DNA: TGTGCCAGCAGCGCCTACCAGGGTGAG. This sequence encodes CASSAYQGE. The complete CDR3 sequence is CASSAYQGEQFF.

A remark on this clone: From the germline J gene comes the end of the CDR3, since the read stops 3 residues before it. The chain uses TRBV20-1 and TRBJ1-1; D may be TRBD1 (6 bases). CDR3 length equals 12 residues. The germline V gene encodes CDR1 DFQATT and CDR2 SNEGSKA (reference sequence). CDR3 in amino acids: CSARHSGGQAFF. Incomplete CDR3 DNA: TGCAGTGCTCGCCATTCCGGGGGGCAG.

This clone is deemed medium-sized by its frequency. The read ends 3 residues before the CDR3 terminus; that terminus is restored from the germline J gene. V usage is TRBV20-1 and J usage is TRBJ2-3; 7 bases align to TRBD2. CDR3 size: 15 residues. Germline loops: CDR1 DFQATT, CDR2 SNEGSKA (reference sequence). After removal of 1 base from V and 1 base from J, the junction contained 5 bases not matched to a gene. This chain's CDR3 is CSARGSGPRTDTQYF. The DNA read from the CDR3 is TGCAGTGCTAGAGGTAGCGGGCCACGCACAGATACG.

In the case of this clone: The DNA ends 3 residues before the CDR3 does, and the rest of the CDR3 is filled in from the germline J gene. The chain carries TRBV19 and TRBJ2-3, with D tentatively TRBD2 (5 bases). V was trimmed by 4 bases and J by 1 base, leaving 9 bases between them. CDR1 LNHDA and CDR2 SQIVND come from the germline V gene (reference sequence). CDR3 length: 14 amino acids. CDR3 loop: CASSTGWGTDTQYF. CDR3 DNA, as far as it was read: TGTGCCAGTAGTACGGGGTGGGGCACAGATACG.

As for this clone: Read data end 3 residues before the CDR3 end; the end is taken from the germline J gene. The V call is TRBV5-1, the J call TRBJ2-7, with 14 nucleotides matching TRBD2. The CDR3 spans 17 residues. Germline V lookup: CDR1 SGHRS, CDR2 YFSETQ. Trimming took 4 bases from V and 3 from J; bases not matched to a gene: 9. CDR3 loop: CASSPGLAGVGVYEQYF. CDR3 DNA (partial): TGCGCCAGCAGCCCGGGACTAGCGGGAGTGGGAGTCTACGAG.

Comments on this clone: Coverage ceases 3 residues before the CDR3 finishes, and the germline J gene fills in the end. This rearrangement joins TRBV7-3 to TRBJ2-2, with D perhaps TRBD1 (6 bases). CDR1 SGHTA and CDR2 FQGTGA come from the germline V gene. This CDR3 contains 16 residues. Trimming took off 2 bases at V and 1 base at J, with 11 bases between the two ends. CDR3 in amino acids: CASSLFGQKNTGELFF. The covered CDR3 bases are TGTGCCAGCAGCTTATTCGGACAGAAGAACACCGGGGAG.

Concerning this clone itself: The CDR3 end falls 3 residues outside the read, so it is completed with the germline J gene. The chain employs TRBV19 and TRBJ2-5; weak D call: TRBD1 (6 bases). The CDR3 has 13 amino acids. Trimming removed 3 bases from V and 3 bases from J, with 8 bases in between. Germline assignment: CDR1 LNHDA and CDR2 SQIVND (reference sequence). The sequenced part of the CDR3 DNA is TGTGCCAGTAGTATTAACAGGGAAGAGACC. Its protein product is CASSINREET. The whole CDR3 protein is CASSINREETQYF.

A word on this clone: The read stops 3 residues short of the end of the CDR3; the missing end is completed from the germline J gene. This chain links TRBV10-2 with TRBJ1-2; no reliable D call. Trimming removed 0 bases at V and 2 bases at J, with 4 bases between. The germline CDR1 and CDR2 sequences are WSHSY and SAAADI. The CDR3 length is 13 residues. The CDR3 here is CASSESGNYGYTF. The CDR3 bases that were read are TGCGCCAGCAGTGAGTCAGGGAACTATGGC.

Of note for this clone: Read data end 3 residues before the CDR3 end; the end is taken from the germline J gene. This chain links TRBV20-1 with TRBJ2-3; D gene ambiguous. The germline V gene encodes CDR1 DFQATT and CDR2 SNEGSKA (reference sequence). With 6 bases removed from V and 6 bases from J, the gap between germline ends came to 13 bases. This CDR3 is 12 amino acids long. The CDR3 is CSAPKSRDTQYF. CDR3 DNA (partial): TGCAGTGCCCCCAAGTCCAGGGATACG.

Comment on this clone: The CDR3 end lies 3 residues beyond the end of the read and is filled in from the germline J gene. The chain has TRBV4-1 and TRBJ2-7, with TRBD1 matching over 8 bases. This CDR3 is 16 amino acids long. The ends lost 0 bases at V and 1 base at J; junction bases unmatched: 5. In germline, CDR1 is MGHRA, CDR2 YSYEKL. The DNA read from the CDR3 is TGCGCCAGCAGCCAAGATCAGGGGGCCACTTCCTACGAG. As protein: CASSQDQGATSYE. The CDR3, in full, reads CASSQDQGATSYEQYF.

The CDR3 protein is CASQSSGLADTQYF. The part of the CDR3 DNA that was read is TGTGCCAGCCAATCCTCGGGGTTGGCAGATACG. The genes are TRBV18 and TRBJ2-3; D might be TRBD2 (5 bases). The CDR3 goes on 3 residues after the read ends, and that part is filled in from the germline J gene. This CDR3 spans 14 amino acids. Per germline, CDR1 KGHSH and CDR2 LQKENI. Trimming cost V 8 bases and J 4 bases, with 16 bases left between them.

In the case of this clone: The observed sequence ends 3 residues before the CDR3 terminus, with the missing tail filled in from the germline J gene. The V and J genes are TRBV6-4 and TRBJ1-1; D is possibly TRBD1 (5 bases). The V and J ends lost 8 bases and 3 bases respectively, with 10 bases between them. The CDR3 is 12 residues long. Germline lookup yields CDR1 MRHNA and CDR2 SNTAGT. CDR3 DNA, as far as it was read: TGTGCCAGCCGCGGGGGTGACACTGAA. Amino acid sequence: CASRGGDTE. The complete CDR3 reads CASRGGDTEAFF.